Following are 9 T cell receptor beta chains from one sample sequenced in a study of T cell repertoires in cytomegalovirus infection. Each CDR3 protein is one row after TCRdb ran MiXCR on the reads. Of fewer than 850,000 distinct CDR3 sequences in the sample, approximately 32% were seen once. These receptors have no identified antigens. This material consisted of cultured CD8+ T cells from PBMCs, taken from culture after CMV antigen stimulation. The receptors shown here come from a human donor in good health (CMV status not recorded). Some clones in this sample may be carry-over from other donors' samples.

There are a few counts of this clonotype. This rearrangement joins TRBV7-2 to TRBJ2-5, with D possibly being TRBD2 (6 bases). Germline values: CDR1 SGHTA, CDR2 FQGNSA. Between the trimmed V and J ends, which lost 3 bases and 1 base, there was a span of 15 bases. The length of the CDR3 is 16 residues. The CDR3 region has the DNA TGTGCCAGCAGCTTTTATAGCGGTGCAGCCCAAGAGACCCAGTACTTC. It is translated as CASSFYSGAAQETQYF.

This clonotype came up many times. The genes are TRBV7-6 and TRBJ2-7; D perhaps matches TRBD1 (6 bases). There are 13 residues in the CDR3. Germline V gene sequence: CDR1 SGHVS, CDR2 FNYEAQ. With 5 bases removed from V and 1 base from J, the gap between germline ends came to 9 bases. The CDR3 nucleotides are TGTGCCAGCAGCGCCGGACAGTCCTACGAGCAGTACGTC. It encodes CASSAGQSYEQYV.

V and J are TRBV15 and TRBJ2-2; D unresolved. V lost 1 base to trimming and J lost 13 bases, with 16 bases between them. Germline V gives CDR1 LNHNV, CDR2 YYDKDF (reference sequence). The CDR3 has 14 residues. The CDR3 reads CATSRVGRPLGLFF. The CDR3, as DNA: TGTGCCACCAGCAGAGTCGGCAGACCCTTGGGGCTGTTTTTT.

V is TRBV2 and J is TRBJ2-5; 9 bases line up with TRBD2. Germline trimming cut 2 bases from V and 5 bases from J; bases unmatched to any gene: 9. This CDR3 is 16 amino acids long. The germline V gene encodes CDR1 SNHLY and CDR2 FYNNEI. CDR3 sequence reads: CASSEKEAGGWETQYF. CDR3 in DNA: TGTGCCAGCAGTGAAAAAGAAGCGGGGGGCTGGGAGACCCAGTACTTC. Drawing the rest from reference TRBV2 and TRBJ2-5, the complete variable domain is EPEVTQTPSHQVTQMGQEVILRCVPISNHLYFYWYRQILGQKVEFLVSFYNNEISEKSEIFDDQFSVERPDGSNFTLKIRSTKLEDSAMYFCASSEKEAGGWETQYFGPGTRLLVL.

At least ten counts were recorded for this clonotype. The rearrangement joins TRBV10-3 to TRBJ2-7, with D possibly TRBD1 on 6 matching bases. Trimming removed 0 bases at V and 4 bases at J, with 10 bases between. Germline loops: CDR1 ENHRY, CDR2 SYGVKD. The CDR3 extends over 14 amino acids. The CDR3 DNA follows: TGTGCCATCAGTGAGTCATGGCAGGGGTACGAGCAGTACGTC. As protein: CAISESWQGYEQYV.

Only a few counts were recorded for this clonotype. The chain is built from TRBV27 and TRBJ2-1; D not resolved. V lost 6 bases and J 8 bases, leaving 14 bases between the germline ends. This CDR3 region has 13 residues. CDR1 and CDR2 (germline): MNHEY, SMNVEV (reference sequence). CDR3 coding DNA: TGTGCCAGCAGATTACAAAAGGGCTATGAGCAGTTCTTC. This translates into CASRLQKGYEQFF.

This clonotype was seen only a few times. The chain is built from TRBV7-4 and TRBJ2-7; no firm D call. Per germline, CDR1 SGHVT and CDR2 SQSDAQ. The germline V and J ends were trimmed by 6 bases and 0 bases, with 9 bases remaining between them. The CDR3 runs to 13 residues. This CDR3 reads CASRWADSYEQYF. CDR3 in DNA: TGTGCCAGCAGATGGGCGGACTCCTACGAGCAGTACTTC.

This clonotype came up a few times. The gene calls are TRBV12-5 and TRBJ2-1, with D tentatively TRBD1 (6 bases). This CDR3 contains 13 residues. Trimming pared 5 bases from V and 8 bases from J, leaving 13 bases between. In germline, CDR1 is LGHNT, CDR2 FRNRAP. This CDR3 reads CASGDRSGDEQFF. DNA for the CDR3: TGTGCTAGTGGTGACAGGTCTGGGGATGAGCAGTTCTTC.

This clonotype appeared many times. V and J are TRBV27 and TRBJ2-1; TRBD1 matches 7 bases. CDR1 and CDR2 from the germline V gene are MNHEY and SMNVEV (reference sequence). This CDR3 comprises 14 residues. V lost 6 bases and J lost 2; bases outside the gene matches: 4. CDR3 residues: CASSTGTAYNEQFF. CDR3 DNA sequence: TGTGCCAGCAGCACCGGGACAGCCTACAATGAGCAGTTCTTC.